Presented here are 29 T cell receptor beta chains from one specimen sequenced in a study of cytomegalovirus exposure and HLA in healthy donors. The PCR made use of 60 Vbeta and 13 Jbeta primers. Clones were read by immunoSEQ multiplex PCR, and TCRdb kept only the in-frame ones, dropping some. The table shows 100,000 to 150,000 clones, with around 9% occurring only once. The specimen was PBMCs. The receptor source for this set is a man aged 40-50 years in good health and CMV-seronegative.

This clone was recorded a few times. V gene TRBV7-9 combines with J gene TRBJ2-1; D is ambiguous. The V gene lost 3 bases and the J gene lost 7 bases, with 4 bases spanning the gap. Germline V lookup: CDR1 SEHNR, CDR2 FQNEAQ (reference sequence). The CDR3 runs 11 residues. The CDR3 loop reads CASSFLNEQFF. DNA for the CDR3: TGTGCCAGCAGCTTCTTAAATGAGCAGTTCTTC.

J is TRBJ1-2 and V is TRBV19; no firm D call. Trimming cost V 3 bases and J 8 bases, with 10 bases left between them. CDR3 length equals 12 residues. CDR1 LNHDA and CDR2 SQIVND come from the germline V gene (reference sequence). CDR3 region: CASSIGAMGYTF. The CDR3 DNA follows: TGTGCCAGTAGTATTGGAGCTATGGGCTACACCTTC.

This clone was counted only a few times. The chain employs TRBV6-5 and TRBJ2-1, with a tentative D call TRBD1 (5 bases). The CDR3 covers 12 residues. V was shortened by 5 bases and J by 8 bases, with 10 bases between the two germline ends. Germline CDR1 MNHEY, CDR2 SVGAGI. Written as DNA, the CDR3 is TGTGCCAGCAGTCCAGGGTGGGATGAGCAGTTCTTC. It encodes CASSPGWDEQFF.

The chain has TRBV9 and TRBJ1-6; D possibly corresponds to TRBD1 (5 bases). This CDR3 spans 15 amino acids. V was cut by 3 bases and J by 7 bases, with 14 bases left in between. Germline V gene data show CDR1 as SGDLS and CDR2 as YYNGEE. The CDR3 region is CASSEGLMDNSPLHF. CDR3 nucleotide sequence: TGTGCCAGCAGCGAGGGACTCATGGACAATTCACCCCTCCACTTT.

This clone turned up a few times. The chain combines TRBV25-1 with TRBJ2-7, with a weak D call TRBD1 (5 bases). The CDR3 covers 13 residues. From germline, CDR1 is MGHDK and CDR2 SYGVNS. Trimming removed 4 bases from V and 5 bases from J, with 12 bases in between. Here the CDR3 reads CASSVGARNEQYF. In DNA form, the CDR3 reads TGTGCCAGCAGTGTAGGGGCGCGGAACGAGCAGTACTTC.

The rearrangement links TRBV7-2 to TRBJ1-3, with D perhaps matching TRBD1 (6 bases). V was clipped by 3 bases and J by 4 bases, with 10 bases between them. Germline V gene data show CDR1 as SGHTA and CDR2 as FQGNSA. CDR3 length equals 14 residues. DNA for the CDR3: TGTGCCAGCAGCTTCGGGGGGCTCGGAAACACCATATATTTT. Translating it yields CASSFGGLGNTIYF.

This clone was counted a few times. The chain couples TRBV15 to TRBJ1-4, with no clear D. Germline V CDR1 and CDR2: LNHNV, YYDKDF (reference sequence). The CDR3 has 15 amino acids. Deletions cut 2 bases from V and 2 bases from J, with 9 bases between. CDR3 loop: CATSRKQKTNEKLFF. The CDR3 nucleotides are TGTGCCACCAGCAGAAAACAGAAGACTAATGAAAAACTGTTTTTT.

This clone was found a few times. The chain carries TRBV7-9 and TRBJ2-3, with TRBD2 matching 11 bases. The V and J ends lost 0 bases and 8 bases, in that order; junction bases with no gene match: 1. This CDR3 contains 14 residues. CDR1 is SEHNR, CDR2 FQNEAQ, per germline (reference sequence). The CDR3 nucleotides are TGTGCCAGCAGCTTAGCCGGACTAGCGGGTACGCAGTATTTT. It specifies CASSLAGLAGTQYF.

The V gene is TRBV6-1, the J gene TRBJ2-1; maybe TRBD2 (5 bases). This CDR3 contains 14 residues. Trimming cost V 5 bases and J 0 bases, with 8 bases left between them. The germline CDR1 and CDR2 sequences are MNHNS and SASEGT. The CDR3 DNA is TGTGCCAGCAGTCCAACTAGCTCCTACAATGAGCAGTTCTTC. As protein: CASSPTSSYNEQFF.

This clone was observed a handful of times. V and J are TRBV5-1 and TRBJ2-1; weak D call: TRBD1 (5 bases). This CDR3 region has 12 residues. Trimming took off 5 bases at V and 10 bases at J, with 13 bases between the two ends. Per germline, CDR1 SGHRS and CDR2 YFSETQ. The CDR3 DNA follows: TGCGCCAGCAGGAAGGGGCTGGGAGAGCAGTTCTTC. It encodes CASRKGLGEQFF.

In regard to this clone: The same CDR3 also results from other DNA sequences found in this sample. This chain connects TRBV2 to TRBJ2-7, with a weak D call TRBD2 (5 bases). The CDR3 runs 11 residues. Germline CDR1 is SNHLY and CDR2 is FYNNEI. Trimming left V 10 bases short and J 3 bases short, with 10 bases between. CDR3 sequence (DNA): TGTGCCACCGGCCGGGACTACGAGCAGTACTTC. It is translated as CATGRDYEQYF. Complete variable domain (other parts from reference TRBV2 and TRBJ2-7): EPEVTQTPSHQVTQMGQEVILRCVPISNHLYFYWYRQILGQKVEFLVSFYNNEISEKSEIFDDQFSVERPDGSNFTLKIRSTKLEDSAMYFCATGRDYEQYFGPGTRLTVT.

The sample holds a few counts of this clone. The chain links TRBV7-2 to TRBJ2-6; the match to TRBD1 covers 10 bases. Per germline, CDR1 SGHTA and CDR2 FQGNSA. The CDR3 is 18 amino acids. J lost 1 base, V lost 10 bases, and 13 bases had no gene match. CDR3 DNA sequence: TGTGCCACCTTTCGAGGACAGGGGGGGCGATCTGGGGCCAACGTCCTGACTTTC. Residues: CATFRGQGGRSGANVLTF.

This sequence joins TRBV5-1 and TRBJ2-7; 8 nucleotides align to TRBD1. The CDR3 sequence is 15 residues long. Germline CDR1 is SGHRS and CDR2 is YFSETQ. J lost 4 bases, V lost 4 bases, and 10 bases had no gene match. The CDR3 nucleotides read TGCGCCAGCAGCCTCACAGGGGGGACATTATACGAGCAGTACTTC. Translating gives CASSLTGGTLYEQYF.

This clone was seen only a few times. One end of the junction varies from germline; a read error may be responsible. The rearrangement uses TRBV19 and TRBJ2-5; a weak D match, TRBD2 (7 bases). The germline V gene has CDR1 LNHDA and CDR2 SQIVND (reference sequence). The CDR3 is 16 residues long. The CDR3 DNA is TGTGCCAGTAGCTCCCGGGGGGCGGCAGGGCGAGAGGCCCAGTACTTC. This codes for CASSSRGAAGREAQYF.

Regarding this clone: This CDR3 is also generated by other DNA sequences in the sample. The chain employs TRBV4-3 and TRBJ1-2; perhaps TRBD1 as D (6 bases). CDR3 length: 17 amino acids. Germline V CDR1 and CDR2: LGHNA, YSLEER. V lost 0 bases and J 2 bases, leaving 16 bases between the germline ends. The DNA for the CDR3 is TGCGCCAGCAGCCAAGACAGGGGATATGGGGGAAACTATGGCTACACCTTC. Its protein product is CASSQDRGYGGNYGYTF.

In its sample, this clone was seen a few times. The rearrangement links TRBV27 to TRBJ1-5; D is possibly TRBD1 (5 bases). Deletions cut 5 bases from V and 3 bases from J, with 14 bases between. The germline V gene encodes CDR1 MNHEY and CDR2 SMNVEV (reference sequence). The length of the CDR3 is 15 residues. The DNA for the CDR3 is TGTGCCAGCAGTACCCGGGGGTCTTTCAATCAGCCCCAGCATTTT. It is translated as CASSTRGSFNQPQHF.

The chain couples TRBV7-2 to TRBJ2-3, with TRBD2 matching over 7 bases. The length of the CDR3 is 13 residues. V was pared by 4 bases and J by 5 bases, with 3 bases of the junction left unmatched. CDR1 and CDR2 from the germline V gene are SGHTA and FQGNSA. The CDR3 DNA follows: TGTGCCAGCAGCTGGGGGGGTGGAGATACGCAGTATTTT. Translated, it gives CASSWGGGDTQYF.

The table lists this clone with a few counts. The genes are TRBV18 and TRBJ2-2; 7 nucleotides match TRBD1. Losses at the gene ends were 3 bases for V and 6 bases for J; bases not matched to a gene: 7. The CDR3 has 15 amino acids. In germline, CDR1 is KGHSH, CDR2 LQKENI. The CDR3 loop reads CASSPPDRAAGELFF. CDR3 sequence (DNA): TGTGCCAGCTCACCCCCAGACAGGGCCGCCGGGGAGCTGTTTTTT.

This chain joins TRBV7-6 and TRBJ2-1; a weak D match, TRBD1 (6 bases). This CDR3 has 15 amino acids. Trimming left V 2 bases short and J 4 bases short, with 12 bases between. CDR1 is SGHVS, CDR2 FNYEAQ, per germline. The CDR3 spells CASSLSRGLYNEQFF. CDR3 bases: TGTGCCAGCAGCTTAAGCAGGGGTTTGTACAATGAGCAGTTCTTC.

V gene TRBV6-1 combines with J gene TRBJ1-5; D call uncertain. Trimming took off 7 bases at V and 4 bases at J, with 14 bases between the two ends. CDR1 is MNHNS and CDR2 is SASEGT in the germline V gene. The CDR3 is made up of 14 amino acids. CDR3 region: CASTKDWRNQPQHF. DNA of the CDR3: TGTGCCAGCACCAAAGACTGGCGTAATCAGCCCCAGCATTTT.

This clone turned up a few times. The chain carries TRBV4-3 and TRBJ2-2, with D tentatively TRBD1 (5 bases). The CDR3 runs to 15 residues. Germline values: CDR1 LGHNA, CDR2 YSLEER. The ends were cut back, 0 bases at V and 3 bases at J, with 8 bases in the middle. CDR3 amino acids: CASSQDSGYTGELFF. CDR3 coding DNA: TGCGCCAGCAGCCAAGACTCAGGGTACACCGGGGAGCTGTTTTTT.

This chain connects TRBV18 to TRBJ2-1; D is uncertain. V was shortened by 6 bases and J by 8 bases, with 17 bases between the two germline ends. CDR3 length: 14 amino acids. Germline-derived CDR1 and CDR2 are KGHSH and LQKENI. The CDR3 nucleotides are TGTGCCAGCTCCCCCCCCATTAGTACCGATGAGCAGTTCTTC. This gives the protein CASSPPISTDEQFF. Full variable domain (remainder filled in from reference TRBV18 and TRBJ2-1): NAGVMQNPRHLVRRRGQEARLRCSPMKGHSHVYWYRQLPEEGLKFMVYLQKENIIDESGMPKERFSAEFPKEGPSILRIQQVVRGDSAAYFCASSPPISTDEQFFGPGTRLTVL.

Only a few counts were recorded for this clone. The chain joins TRBV9 to TRBJ2-5; D perhaps matches TRBD2 (7 bases). The germline V and J ends were trimmed by 3 bases and 5 bases, with 11 bases remaining between them. Looked up from germline, CDR1 is SGDLS and CDR2 is YYNGEE. The CDR3 consists of 13 residues. CDR3 sequence (DNA): TGTGCCAGCAGCGGCGGGGGCGGCGAGACCCAGTACTTC. Protein sequence: CASSGGGGETQYF.

Only a few counts were recorded for this clone. V is TRBV5-1 and J is TRBJ2-5; 10 bases line up with TRBD2. The CDR3 is made up of 16 amino acids. After removal of 4 bases from V and 6 bases from J, the junction contained 12 bases not matched to a gene. Germline V gene data show CDR1 as SGHRS and CDR2 as YFSETQ. CDR3 sequence (DNA): TGCGCCAGCAGCAGCACTAGCGGGGTCCAAGAGAAGACCCAGTACTTC. Its translation: CASSSTSGVQEKTQYF.

The rearrangement uses TRBV7-9 and TRBJ2-6, with 10 positions matching TRBD1. The junction had 6 bases not matched to a gene; V was cut back by 1 base and J by 0 bases. From germline, CDR1 is SEHNR and CDR2 FQNEAQ (reference sequence). The CDR3 is 19 amino acids. CDR3 sequence: CASSLVSGQGGSGANVLTF. The CDR3 nucleotides read TGTGCCAGCAGCTTAGTATCCGGACAGGGGGGCTCTGGGGCCAACGTCCTGACTTTC.

This clone was seen only a few times. This chain joins TRBV6-1 and TRBJ2-7; 10 nucleotides match TRBD1. Germline CDR1 reads MNHNS; CDR2 reads SASEGT. There are 15 residues in the CDR3. V trimming: 0 bases; J trimming: 3 bases; junction bases outside the gene matches: 2. The CDR3 DNA reads TGTGCCAGCAGTGAAGCGGGGACAGGGGTCTACGAGCAGTACTTC. Its translation: CASSEAGTGVYEQYF.

This clone was seen more than once but under ten times. This chain uses TRBV6-1 with TRBJ1-5; a weak D match, TRBD1 (5 bases). Germline CDR1 and CDR2: MNHNS and SASEGT. This CDR3 has 14 residues. V was trimmed by 6 bases and J by 0 bases, leaving 9 bases between them. CDR3 sequence (DNA): TGTGCCAGCAGGGGGGGGTATAGCAATCAGCCCCAGCATTTT. This codes for CASRGGYSNQPQHF.

The chain links TRBV19 to TRBJ1-1; D ambiguous. The CDR3 consists of 13 residues. V lost 5 bases and J 5 bases, leaving 12 bases between the germline ends. The germline V gene encodes CDR1 LNHDA and CDR2 SQIVND (reference sequence). CDR3 coding DNA: TGTGCCAGTAGTGACACCGGCGGGACTGAAGCTTTCTTT. It translates to CASSDTGGTEAFF.

A few counts support this clone. The chain is built from TRBV2 and TRBJ2-1, with TRBD2 as a possible D gene (5 bases). This CDR3 has 13 residues. Between the trimmed V and J ends, which lost 8 bases and 3 bases, there was a span of 11 bases. CDR1 is SNHLY and CDR2 is FYNNEI in the germline V gene. This chain's CDR3 is CASEERNYNEQFF. For the CDR3, the DNA is TGTGCCAGCGAAGAGCGGAACTACAATGAGCAGTTCTTC.